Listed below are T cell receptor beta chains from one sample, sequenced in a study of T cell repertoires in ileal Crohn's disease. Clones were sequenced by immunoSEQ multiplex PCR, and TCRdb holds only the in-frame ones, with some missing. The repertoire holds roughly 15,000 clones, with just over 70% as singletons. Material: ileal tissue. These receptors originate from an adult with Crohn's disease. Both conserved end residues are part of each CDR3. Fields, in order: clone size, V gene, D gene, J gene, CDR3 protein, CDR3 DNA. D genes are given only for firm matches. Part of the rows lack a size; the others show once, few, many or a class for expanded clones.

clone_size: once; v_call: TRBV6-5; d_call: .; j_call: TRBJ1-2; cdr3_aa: CASSATPGHHGYTF; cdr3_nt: TGTGCCAGCAGTGCGACCCCGGGACACCATGGCTACACCTTC
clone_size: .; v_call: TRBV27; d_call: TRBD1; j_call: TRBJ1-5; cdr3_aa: CASSLGQGRNQPQHF; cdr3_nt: TGTGCCAGCAGCCTAGGACAGGGGAGGAATCAGCCCCAGCATTTT
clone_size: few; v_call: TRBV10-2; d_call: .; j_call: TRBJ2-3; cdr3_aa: CASIGISTDTQYF; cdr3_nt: TGCGCCAGCATTGGCATTAGCACAGATACGCAGTATTTT
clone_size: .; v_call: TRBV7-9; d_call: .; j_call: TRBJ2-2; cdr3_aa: CASSFTAGELFF; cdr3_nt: TGTGCCAGCAGCTTTACAGCCGGGGAGCTGTTTTTT
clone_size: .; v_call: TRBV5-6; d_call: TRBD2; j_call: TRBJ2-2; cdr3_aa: CASSLEPSGMGTGELFF; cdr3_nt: TGTGCCAGCAGCTTGGAACCTAGCGGGATGGGCACCGGGGAGCTGTTTTTT
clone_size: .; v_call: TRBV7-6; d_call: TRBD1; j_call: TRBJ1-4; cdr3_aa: CASSLEAGGFEKLFF; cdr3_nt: TGTGCCAGCAGCTTAGAAGCAGGGGGCTTTGAAAAACTGTTTTTT
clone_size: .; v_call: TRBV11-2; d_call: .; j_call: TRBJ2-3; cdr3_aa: CASRETGFSTDTQYF; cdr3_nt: TGTGCCAGCAGGGAAACAGGATTTAGCACAGATACGCAGTATTTT
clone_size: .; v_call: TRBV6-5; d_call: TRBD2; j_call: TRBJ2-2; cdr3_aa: CGASGRISGELFF; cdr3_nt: TGTGGGGCTAGCGGGAGGATATCCGGGGAGCTGTTTTTT
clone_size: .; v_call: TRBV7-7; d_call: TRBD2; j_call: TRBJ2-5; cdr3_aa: CASSSGTSGTETQYF; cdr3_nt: TGTGCTAGCAGCTCCGGGACTAGCGGGACGGAGACCCAGTACTTC
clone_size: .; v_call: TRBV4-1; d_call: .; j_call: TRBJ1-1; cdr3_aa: CASSPTGKKMNTEAFF; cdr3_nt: TGCGCCAGCAGCCCAACAGGGAAAAAAATGAACACTGAAGCTTTCTTT
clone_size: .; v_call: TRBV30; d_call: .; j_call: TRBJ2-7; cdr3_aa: CAWSVPQIEQYF; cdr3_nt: TGTGCCTGGAGTGTACCGCAGATCGAGCAGTACTTC
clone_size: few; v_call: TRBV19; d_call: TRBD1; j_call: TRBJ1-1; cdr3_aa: CASRTGSTEAFF; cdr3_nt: TGTGCCAGTAGGACAGGGAGCACTGAAGCTTTCTTT
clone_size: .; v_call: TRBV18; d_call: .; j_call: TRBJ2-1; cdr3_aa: CASSGAASSHEQFF; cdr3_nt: TGTGCCAGCTCAGGCGCAGCTAGTTCACATGAGCAGTTCTTC
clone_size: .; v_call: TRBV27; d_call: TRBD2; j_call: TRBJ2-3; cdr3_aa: CASSLFGLAGSDTQYF; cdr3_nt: TGTGCCAGCAGTTTGTTTGGACTAGCGGGTTCAGATACGCAGTATTTT
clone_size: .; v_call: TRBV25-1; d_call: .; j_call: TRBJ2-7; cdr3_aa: CASSAGTHYEQYF; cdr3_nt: TGTGCCAGCAGTGCAGGGACACACTACGAGCAGTACTTC
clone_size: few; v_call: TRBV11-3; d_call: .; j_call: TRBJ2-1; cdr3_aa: CASSPGTNLGGEQFF; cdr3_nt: TGTGCCAGCAGCCCAGGGACAAACCTAGGTGGTGAGCAGTTCTTC
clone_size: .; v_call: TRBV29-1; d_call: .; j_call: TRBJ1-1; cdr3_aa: CSVAAGDTEAFF; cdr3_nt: TGCAGCGTTGCGGCAGGGGACACTGAAGCTTTCTTT
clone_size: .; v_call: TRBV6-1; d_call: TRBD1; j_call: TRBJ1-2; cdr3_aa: CASGENRGRSGYTF; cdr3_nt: TGTGCCAGCGGAGAGAACAGGGGGCGAAGTGGCTACACCTTC
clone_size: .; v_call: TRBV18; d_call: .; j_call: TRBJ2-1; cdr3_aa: CASSPRGNRLSNEQFF; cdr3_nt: TGTGCCAGCTCACCAAGGGGGAACAGACTATCCAATGAGCAGTTCTTC
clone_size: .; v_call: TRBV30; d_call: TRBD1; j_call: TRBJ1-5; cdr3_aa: CAWSGSTGFGNQPQHF; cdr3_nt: TGTGCCTGGAGTGGGTCGACAGGGTTTGGCAATCAGCCCCAGCATTTT
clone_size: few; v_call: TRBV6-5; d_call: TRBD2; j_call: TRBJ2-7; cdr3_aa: CASSYTGGGGTYEQYF; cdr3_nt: TGTGCCAGCAGTTACACGGGCGGGGGGGGTACCTACGAGCAGTACTTC
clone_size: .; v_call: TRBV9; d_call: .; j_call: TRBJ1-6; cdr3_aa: CASSEEDRRNSPLHF; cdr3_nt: TGTGCCAGCAGCGAGGAAGACAGACGAAATTCACCCCTCCACTTT
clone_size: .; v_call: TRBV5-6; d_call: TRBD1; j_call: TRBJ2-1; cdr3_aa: CASSPGTVILYNEQFF; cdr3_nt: TGTGCCAGCAGCCCCGGGACAGTAATCCTTTACAATGAGCAGTTCTTC
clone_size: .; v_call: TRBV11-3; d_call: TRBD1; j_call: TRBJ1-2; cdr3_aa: CASSLEGMRAGGAGYTF; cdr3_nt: TGTGCCAGCAGCTTAGAGGGAATGAGGGCAGGGGGAGCTGGCTACACCTTC
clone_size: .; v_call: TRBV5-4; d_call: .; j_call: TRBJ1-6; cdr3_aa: CASSLAAGAYNSPLHF; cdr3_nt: TGTGCCAGCAGCTTGGCCGCGGGGGCGTATAATTCACCCCTCCACTTT
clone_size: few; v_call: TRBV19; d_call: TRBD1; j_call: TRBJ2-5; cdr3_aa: CASSAPGTGRFQETQYF; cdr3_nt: TGTGCCAGTAGTGCTCCAGGGACAGGGAGGTTCCAAGAGACCCAGTACTTC
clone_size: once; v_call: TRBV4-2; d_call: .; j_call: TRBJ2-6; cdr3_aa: CASSQEGAGVSGANVLTF; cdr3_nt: TGTGCCAGCAGCCAAGAAGGGGCAGGGGTCTCTGGGGCCAACGTCCTGACTTTC
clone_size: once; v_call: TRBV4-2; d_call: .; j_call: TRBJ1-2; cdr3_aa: CASSQDLGVFGYTF; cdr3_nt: TGTGCCAGCAGCCAAGATCTAGGGGTATTTGGCTACACCTTC
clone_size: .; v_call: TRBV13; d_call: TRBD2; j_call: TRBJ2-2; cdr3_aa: CASSFISGSWNTGELFF; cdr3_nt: TGTGCCAGCAGCTTTATAAGCGGGAGTTGGAACACCGGGGAGCTGTTTTTT
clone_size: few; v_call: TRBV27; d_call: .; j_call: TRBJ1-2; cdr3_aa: CASSMGANYGYTF; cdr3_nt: TGTGCCAGCAGCATGGGAGCTAACTATGGCTACACCTTC
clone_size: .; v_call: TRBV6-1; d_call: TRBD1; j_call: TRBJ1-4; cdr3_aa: CASTETGTGNEKLFF; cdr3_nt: TGTGCCAGCACGGAGACCGGGACAGGGAATGAAAAACTGTTTTTT
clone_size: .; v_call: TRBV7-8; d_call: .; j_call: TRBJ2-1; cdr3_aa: CASSLATGYNEQFF; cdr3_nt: TGTGCCAGCAGCTTAGCGACAGGCTACAATGAGCAGTTCTTC
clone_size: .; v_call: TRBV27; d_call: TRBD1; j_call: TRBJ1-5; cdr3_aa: CASSLGQGNQPQHF; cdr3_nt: TGTGCCAGCAGTTTGGGACAGGGCAATCAGCCCCAGCATTTT
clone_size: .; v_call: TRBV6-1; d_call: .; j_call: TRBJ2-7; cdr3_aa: CASTLDTEQYF; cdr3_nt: TGTGCCAGCACCCTGGACACCGAGCAGTACTTC
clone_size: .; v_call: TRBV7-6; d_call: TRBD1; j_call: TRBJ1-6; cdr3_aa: CASSRDRDNSPLHF; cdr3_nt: TGTGCCAGCAGCCGGGACAGGGATAATTCACCCCTCCACTTT
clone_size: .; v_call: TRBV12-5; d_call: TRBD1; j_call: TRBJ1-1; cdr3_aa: CASGWTGYNTEAFF; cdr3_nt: TGTGCTAGTGGCTGGACAGGTTATAACACTGAAGCTTTCTTT
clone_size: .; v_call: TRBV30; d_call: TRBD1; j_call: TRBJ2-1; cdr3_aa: CAWGRGLNEQFF; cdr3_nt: TGTGCCTGGGGCAGGGGGCTCAATGAGCAGTTCTTC
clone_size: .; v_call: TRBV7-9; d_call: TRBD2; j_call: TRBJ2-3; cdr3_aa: CASSPRTSGALSTDTQYF; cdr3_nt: TGTGCCAGCAGCCCCCGGACTAGCGGGGCCCTTAGCACAGATACGCAGTATTTT
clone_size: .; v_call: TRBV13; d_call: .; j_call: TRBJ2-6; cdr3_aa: CASSFMAAGALSGANVLTF; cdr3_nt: TGTGCCAGCAGCTTCATGGCGGCCGGCGCTCTTTCTGGGGCCAACGTCCTGACTTTC
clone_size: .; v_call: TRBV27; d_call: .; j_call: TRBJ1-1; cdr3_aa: CASSLLGGIRAFF; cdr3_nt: TGTGCCAGCAGTTTATTAGGCGGGATCCGAGCTTTCTTT
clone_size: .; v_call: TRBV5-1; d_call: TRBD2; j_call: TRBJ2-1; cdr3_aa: CASSLVSGGNDEQFF; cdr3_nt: TGCGCCAGCAGCTTAGTAAGCGGGGGAAACGATGAGCAGTTCTTC
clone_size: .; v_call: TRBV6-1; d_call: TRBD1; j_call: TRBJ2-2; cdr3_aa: CASSARQGINTGELFF; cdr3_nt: TGTGCCAGCAGTGCCCGACAGGGGATAAACACCGGGGAGCTGTTTTTT
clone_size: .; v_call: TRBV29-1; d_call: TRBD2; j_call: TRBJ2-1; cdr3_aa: CSVEGVLATSYNEQFF; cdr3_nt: TGCAGCGTTGAAGGAGTACTAGCGACCTCCTACAATGAGCAGTTCTTC
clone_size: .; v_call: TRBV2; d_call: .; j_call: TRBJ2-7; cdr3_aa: CASRRDSWTYYEQYF; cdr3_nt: TGTGCCAGCAGACGGGACTCCTGGACTTACTACGAGCAGTACTTC
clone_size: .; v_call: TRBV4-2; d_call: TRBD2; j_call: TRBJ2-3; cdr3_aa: CASSQELAGGPSTDTQYF; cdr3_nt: TGTGCCAGCAGCCAAGAGTTAGCGGGGGGTCCTAGCACAGATACGCAGTATTTT